These 2 T cell receptor beta chains were sequenced from one sample in a study of identical twins (TCRdb year 2016). Library preparation used 5' RACE. TCRdb records Illumina HiSeq 2000 as the sequencer. TCRdb reprocessed the public reads (quality trimming at Q25 with fastp, clone calling with MiXCR) and kept in-frame beta chains. Every distinct CDR3 protein forms one entry, paired with its most common genes and DNA. This sample holds 600,000 to 850,000 distinct CDR3 sequences; about 18% were observed only once. The ten top clones hold around 13% of the sample. These same data were also listed under a study on T cells expressing NK-cell markers.

The sample was PBMCs. These receptor sequences come from a woman aged 18-29 years in good health.

This sequence joins TRBV20-1 and TRBJ2-5; D might be TRBD1 (5 bases). The CDR3 is made up of 14 amino acids. V was trimmed by 5 bases and J by 3 bases, leaving 16 bases between them. Germline CDR1 and CDR2: DFQATT and SNEGSKA (reference sequence). The CDR3 here is CSALFRARKETQYF. The CDR3 DNA is TGCAGTGCTCTATTCAGGGCGCGTAAAGAGACCCAGTACTTC.

The chain links TRBV7-2 to TRBJ2-3; the D gene is possibly TRBD2 (5 bases). The germline V and J ends were trimmed by 5 bases and 7 bases, with 13 bases remaining between them. Germline V CDR1 and CDR2: SGHTA, FQGNSA. This CDR3 has 13 amino acids. For the CDR3, the DNA is TGTGCCAGCAGCGATGGACGGGGAAATACGCAGTATTTT. Translated: CASSDGRGNTQYF.